This entry lists 9 T cell receptor beta chains sequenced from one sample in a study of blood T cell repertoires in COVID-19. The table came from immunoSEQ multiplex PCR; TCRdb's copy has only in-frame clones and leaves some out. Of fewer than 250,000 clones listed, 90% are singletons. Sequencing was carried out using PBMCs or T cells enriched from blood (not recorded which). These receptors originate from a young man who had been exposed to COVID-19.

This chain uses TRBV19 with TRBJ2-1; TRBD1 is a possible D gene (5 bases). The V end lost 7 bases, the J end lost 9 bases, and 16 bases lay between the germline ends. CDR3 length equals 13 residues. From germline, CDR1 is LNHDA and CDR2 SQIVND (reference sequence). CDR3 amino acids: CASTKTGAGEQFF. The CDR3 DNA follows: TGTGCCAGTACAAAAACAGGCGCCGGTGAGCAGTTCTTC. The full variable domain, rest sourced from reference TRBV19 and TRBJ2-1, is DGGITQSPKYLFRKEGQNVTLSCEQNLNHDAMYWYRQDPGQGLRLIYYSQIVNDFQKGDIAEGYSVSREKKESFPLTVTSAQKNPTAFYLCASTKTGAGEQFFGPGTRLTVL.

The CDR3 DNA sequence: TGTGCCAGCAGTCAGAGCGGTGAAACAGATACGCAGTATTTT. Residues: CASSQSGETDTQYF. The chain links TRBV7-9 to TRBJ2-3, with D perhaps matching TRBD2 (5 bases). The length of the CDR3 is 14 residues. CDR1 is SEHNR and CDR2 is FQNEAQ in the germline V gene (reference sequence). With 6 bases removed from V and 3 bases from J, the gap between germline ends came to 13 bases.

The gene calls are TRBV6-1 and TRBJ2-7, with 9 bases identical to TRBD1. The CDR3 runs to 15 residues. V lost 3 bases and J lost 3; bases outside the gene matches: 6. CDR1 is MNHNS and CDR2 is SASEGT in the germline V gene. DNA for the CDR3: TGTGCCAGCAGTGACGGGGACAGGGATTACTACGAGCAGTACTTC. This codes for CASSDGDRDYYEQYF.

The V call is TRBV6-5, the J call TRBJ2-2, with a possible D match to TRBD2 (6 bases). The CDR3 contains 14 residues. Deletions cut 6 bases from V and 4 bases from J, with 12 bases between. Germline assignment: CDR1 MNHEY and CDR2 SVGAGI. CDR3 sequence reads: CASSHGGSTGELFF. CDR3 DNA sequence: TGTGCCAGCAGCCACGGGGGAAGCACCGGGGAGCTGTTTTTT.

This clone was seen a few times. The V gene is TRBV7-2, the J gene TRBJ2-7, with D unclear. Trimming took off 1 base at V and 0 bases at J, with 7 bases between the two ends. From germline, CDR1 is SGHTA and CDR2 FQGNSA. This CDR3 spans 14 amino acids. The CDR3 DNA reads as TGTGCCAGCAGCTTAGAGGCTAGCTCCTACGAGCAGTACTTC. It translates to CASSLEASSYEQYF.

DNA for the CDR3: TGTGCCTGGGAGGGTGGGGCAGGATCCTACGAGCAGTACTTC. Protein product: CAWEGGAGSYEQYF. The chain employs TRBV30 and TRBJ2-7, with D perhaps assigned TRBD1 or TRBD2 (5 bases each). V was clipped by 5 bases and J by 1 base, with 15 bases between them. CDR1 and CDR2 from the germline V gene are GTSNPN and SVGIG (reference sequence). The CDR3 is 14 residues long.

The chain couples TRBV6-5 to TRBJ1-1, with D possibly TRBD1 on 5 matching bases. Between the trimmed V and J ends, which lost 0 bases and 7 bases, there was a span of 12 bases. Germline V gene sequence: CDR1 MNHEY, CDR2 SVGAGI. The CDR3 spans 14 residues. This chain's CDR3 is CASSYSSGGNEAFF. In DNA, the CDR3 is TGTGCCAGCAGTTACTCATCGGGGGGGAATGAAGCTTTCTTT.

To note about this clone: Other DNA sequences in this specimen translate into the identical CDR3. The rearrangement joins TRBV27 to TRBJ2-1; possible D gene TRBD1, 6 bases. Germline CDR1 and CDR2: MNHEY and SMNVEV (reference sequence). The CDR3 covers 13 residues. V lost 5 bases and J 1 base, leaving 6 bases between the germline ends. Here the CDR3 DNA reads TGTGCCAGCAGTCAGGGGTCCTACAATGAGCAGTTCTTC. As protein: CASSQGSYNEQFF.

The gene calls are TRBV29-1 and TRBJ2-1; D is unclear. CDR1 is SQVTM, CDR2 ANQGSEA, per germline. V was clipped by 0 bases and J by 0 bases, with 6 bases between them. The CDR3 has 14 residues. The CDR3: CSVEDSSSYNEQFF. CDR3 nucleotides: TGCAGCGTTGAAGACTCTAGCTCCTACAATGAGCAGTTCTTC.